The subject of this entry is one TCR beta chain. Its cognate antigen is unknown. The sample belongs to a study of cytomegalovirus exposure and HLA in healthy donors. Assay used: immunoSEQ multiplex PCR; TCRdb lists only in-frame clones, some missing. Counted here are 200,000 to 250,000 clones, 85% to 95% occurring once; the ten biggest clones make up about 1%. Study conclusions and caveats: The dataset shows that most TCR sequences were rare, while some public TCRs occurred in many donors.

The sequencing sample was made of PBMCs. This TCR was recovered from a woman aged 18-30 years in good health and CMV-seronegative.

CDR3 residues: CASRRNRGETQYF. The CDR3 nucleotides are TGTGCCAGCAGGAGGAACAGGGGAGAGACCCAGTACTTC. This chain uses TRBV2 with TRBJ2-5; TRBD1 agrees at 7 bases. The germline V gene encodes CDR1 SNHLY and CDR2 FYNNEI. CDR3 size: 13 residues. V shed 6 bases, J shed 4 bases, and the junction held 5 bases outside the gene matches.